The sequence of this TCR beta chain was determined in a study of shared clonotypes between healthy human individuals. V was trimmed by 3 bases and J by 0 bases, leaving 21 bases between them. Germline V gives CDR1 SGHAT, CDR2 FQNNGV. The CDR3 consists of 19 residues. The study, taken as a whole, reports: Non-shared clonotypes displayed generation probabilities falling below those of clonotypes present in all four donors.

The investigators split CD4+ cells into a CD45RA+ naive subset and a CD45RA-negative memory subset. For this clone: Its antigen is currently unknown.

At a deep level, the assay was run. Clones were read by immunoSEQ multiplex PCR, and TCRdb kept only the in-frame ones, dropping some. The data contain about 2.4 million clones, roughly 93% of them singletons. Sequenced sample: naive CD4+ T cells from PBMCs. Subset indicated: CD45RA+ positively selected. This chain connects TRBV11-2 to TRBJ2-1, with D perhaps TRBD1 or TRBD2 (6 bases each). The receptor was isolated from a man between 18 and 29 years old in good health. Some clones in this sample may be carry-over from other donors' samples. The CDR3: CASSLTGAIASSSYNEQFF. DNA of the CDR3: TGTGCCAGCAGCTTGACGGGGGCCATAGCGTCCAGCTCCTACAATGAGCAGTTCTTC.